This T cell receptor beta chain came from a study of cytomegalovirus exposure and HLA in healthy donors. The study's findings and limits: The tendency of first-cohort TCR clusters to co-occur in the 120 validation repertoires was identified by a subsequent analysis.

This table comes from immunoSEQ multiplex PCR, and its TCRdb copy is limited to in-frame clones, with some not included. The table has roughly 350,000 clones, about nine tenths seen once. The germline V gene encodes CDR1 KGHSH and CDR2 LQKENI. This CDR3 comprises 15 residues. V gave up 2 bases and J gave up 7 bases, with 15 bases separating them. This clone was recorded only once. The antigen is unknown. Sequencing used PBMCs. The receptor's source is a woman between 18 and 29 years old in good health and CMV-seronegative. The V call is TRBV18, the J call TRBJ1-5, with D possibly matching TRBD1 (6 bases). The CDR3 sequence: CASSPTGLLFQPQHF. Here the CDR3 DNA reads TGTGCCAGCTCACCAACAGGGCTGTTGTTCCAGCCCCAGCATTTT. Full variable domain (outside the CDR3, taken from reference TRBV18 and TRBJ1-5): NAGVMQNPRHLVRRRGQEARLRCSPMKGHSHVYWYRQLPEEGLKFMVYLQKENIIDESGMPKERFSAEFPKEGPSILRIQQVVRGDSAAYFCASSPTGLLFQPQHFGDGTRLSIL.